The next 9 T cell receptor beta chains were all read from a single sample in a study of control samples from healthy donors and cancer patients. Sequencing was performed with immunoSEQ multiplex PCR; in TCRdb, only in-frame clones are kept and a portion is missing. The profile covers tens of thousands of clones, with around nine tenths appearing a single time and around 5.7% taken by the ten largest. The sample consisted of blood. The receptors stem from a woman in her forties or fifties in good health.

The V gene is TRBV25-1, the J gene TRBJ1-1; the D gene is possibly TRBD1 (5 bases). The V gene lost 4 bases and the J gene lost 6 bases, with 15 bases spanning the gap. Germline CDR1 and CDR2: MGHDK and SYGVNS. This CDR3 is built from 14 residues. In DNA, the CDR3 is TGTGCCAGCAGTGTCCAAGCTTTGGGGGCTGAAGCTTTCTTT. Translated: CASSVQALGAEAFF.

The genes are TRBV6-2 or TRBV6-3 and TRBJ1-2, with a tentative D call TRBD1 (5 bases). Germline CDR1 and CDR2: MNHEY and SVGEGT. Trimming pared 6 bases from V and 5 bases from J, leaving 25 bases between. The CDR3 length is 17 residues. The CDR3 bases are TGTGCCAGCAGCCCTGGGGGGGACGTGGAGCTTCATTATGGCTACACCTTC. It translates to CASSPGGDVELHYGYTF.

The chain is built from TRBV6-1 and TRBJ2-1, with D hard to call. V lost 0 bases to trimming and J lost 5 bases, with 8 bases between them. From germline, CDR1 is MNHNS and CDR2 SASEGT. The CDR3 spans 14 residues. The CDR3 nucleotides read TGTGCCAGCAGTGAAGCGGCAATAAACAATGAGCAGTTCTTC. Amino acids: CASSEAAINNEQFF.

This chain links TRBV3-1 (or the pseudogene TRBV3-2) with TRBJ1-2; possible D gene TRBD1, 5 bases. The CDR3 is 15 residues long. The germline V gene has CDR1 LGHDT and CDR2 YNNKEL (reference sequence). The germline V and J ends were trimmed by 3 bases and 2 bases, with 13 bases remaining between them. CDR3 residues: CASSHLVGGNYGYTF. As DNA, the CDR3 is TGTGCCAGCAGCCACCTAGTCGGGGGGAACTATGGCTACACCTTC.

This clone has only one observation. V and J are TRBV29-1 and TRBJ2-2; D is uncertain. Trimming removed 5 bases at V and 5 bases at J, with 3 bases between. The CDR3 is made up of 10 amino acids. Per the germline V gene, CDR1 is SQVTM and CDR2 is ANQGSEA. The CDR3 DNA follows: TGCAGCGTTCTAACCGGGGAGCTGTTTTTT. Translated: CSVLTGELFF.

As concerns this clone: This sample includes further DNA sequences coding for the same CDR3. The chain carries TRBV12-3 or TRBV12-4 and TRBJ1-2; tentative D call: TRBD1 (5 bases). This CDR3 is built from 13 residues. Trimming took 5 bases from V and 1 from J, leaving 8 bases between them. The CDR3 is CASSPGGNYGYTF. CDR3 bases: TGTGCCAGCAGTCCTGGGGGTAACTATGGCTACACCTTC.

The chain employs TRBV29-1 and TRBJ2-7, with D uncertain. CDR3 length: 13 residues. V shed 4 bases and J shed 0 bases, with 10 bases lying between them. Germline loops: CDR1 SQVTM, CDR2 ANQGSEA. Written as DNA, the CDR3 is TGCAGCGTTGGCGAAAGGAGCTCCTACGAGCAGTACTTC. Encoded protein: CSVGERSSYEQYF.

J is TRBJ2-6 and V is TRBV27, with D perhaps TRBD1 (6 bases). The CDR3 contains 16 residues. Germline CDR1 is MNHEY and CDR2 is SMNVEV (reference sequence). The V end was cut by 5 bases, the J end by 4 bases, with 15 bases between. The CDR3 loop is CASSTTGSPGANVLTF. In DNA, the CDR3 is TGTGCCAGCAGTACTACAGGGAGCCCCGGGGCCAACGTCCTGACTTTC.

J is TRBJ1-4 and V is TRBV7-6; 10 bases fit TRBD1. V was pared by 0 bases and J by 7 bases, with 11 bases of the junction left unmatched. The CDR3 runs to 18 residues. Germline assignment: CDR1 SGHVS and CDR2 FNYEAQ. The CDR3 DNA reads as TGTGCCAGCAGCTTAGCATTGACAGGGGGCGCCGGTAGTGAAAAACTGTTTTTT. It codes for CASSLALTGGAGSEKLFF.